This TCR beta chain was sequenced in a study of blood T cell repertoires in COVID-19. As handled by the study authors: Cell counts per sample came from amplifying reference gene primers. Clones were read by immunoSEQ multiplex PCR, and TCRdb kept only the in-frame ones, dropping some. V and J calls and clone size are given by that table; D and trimming were obtained from the DNA. In the table there are around 200,000 clones, roughly 85% of which are singletons. Donors in Cohort 3 who had recovered were those with two negative PCRs, healthcare professional clearance, or resolution of their symptoms. The CDR3 is 15 residues long. CDR1 and CDR2 from the germline V gene are MNHEY and SVGAGI. The J segment lost 2 bases and the V segment lost 2 bases, leaving 4 bases of the junction unmatched.

This TCR was recovered from a man aged 35 to 55 who had recovered from COVID-19. The specimen sequenced was PBMCs or T cells enriched from blood (not recorded which). The chain uses TRBV6-5 and TRBJ2-7, with 9 bases lining up with TRBD1. The CDR3 DNA is TGTGCCAGCAGTTACGGGACAGGGAGGGCCTACGAGCAGTACTTC. Translated, it gives CASSYGTGRAYEQYF.